Sequencing of this T cell receptor beta chain was carried out in a study of cytomegalovirus exposure and HLA in healthy donors. The wider study: It was reported in a later analysis that the same platform had been used for the roughly 110 validation repertoires as for the 666 first-cohort repertoires.

Broader study findings: Confirmation in vitro established that a few CMV-associated chains were specific for CMV antigens.

As concerns this clone: Its specificity is unknown.

The CDR3 totals 15 residues. V was pared by 4 bases and J by 8 bases, with 5 bases of the junction left unmatched. Germline CDR1 KGHSH, CDR2 LQKENI. Here immunoSEQ multiplex PCR was the method, and the copy in TCRdb shows in-frame clones only, minus some. The sample has some 130,000 clones; 88% are singletons. The chain is built from TRBV18 and TRBJ2-1; 13 bases fit TRBD2. This TCR came from a man younger than 45 in good health and CMV-seronegative. Sequencing input: PBMCs. Here the CDR3 reads CASSQRTSGSDEQFF. The CDR3 DNA follows: TGTGCCAGCTCACAAAGGACTAGCGGGAGTGATGAGCAGTTCTTC.